This T cell receptor beta chain was recorded in a study of blood T cell repertoires in COVID-19. Study information: Material from acute and convalescent COVID-19 was sourced from the United States, Italy and Spain. Sample material is recorded as cDNA or gDNA derived from T cells, B-cell-depleted T cells, or PBMCs.

As handled by the study authors: Estimation of nucleated cell counts was performed using reference gene primer amplification. Produced via immunoSEQ multiplex PCR; TCRdb's table is partial and in-frame only. Clone size and V and J calls were adopted from that table, with D and trimming inferred from the DNA. The table lists almost 50,000 clones, around 68% of them singletons. Trimming removed 4 bases from V and 6 bases from J, with 14 bases in between. CDR1 is SGHTA and CDR2 is FQGNSA in the germline V gene. The CDR3 extends over 14 amino acids. This TCR was sampled from an older woman with acute or convalescent COVID-19. The V call is TRBV7-2, the J call TRBJ2-3, with D tentatively TRBD2 (6 bases). The sample consisted of peripheral blood. In DNA form, the CDR3 reads TGTGCCAGCAGCTCTCTAGCGCAGTCGGATACGCAGTATTTT. This codes for CASSSLAQSDTQYF. Together with reference TRBV7-2 and TRBJ2-3, the CDR3 gives the full variable domain: GAGVSQSPSNKVTEKGKDVELRCDPISGHTALYWYRQSLGQGLEFLIYFQGNSAPDKSGLPSDRFSAERTGGSVSTLTIQRTQQEDSAVYLCASSSLAQSDTQYFGPGTRLTVL.